These 18 T cell receptor beta chains came from one sample sequenced in a study of T cell repertoires in ileal Crohn's disease. Sample time point: neoterminal ileum biopsy at postoperative endoscopy, about 6 months after surgery. Sequencing was performed with immunoSEQ multiplex PCR; in TCRdb, only in-frame clones are kept and a portion is missing. Among about 11,000 clones listed, 79% were seen once. Sequencing was done on a sample of ileal tissue. The origin of the receptors is an adult with Crohn's disease.

The chain combines TRBV5-1 with TRBJ1-2; 7 nucleotides match TRBD1. With V trimmed by 2 bases and J by 6 bases, 19 bases remained unmatched. Germline V gene lookup returns CDR1 SGHRS and CDR2 YFSETQ. There are 18 residues in the CDR3. For the CDR3, the DNA is TGCGCCAGCAGCTTTGGACTGGGACAGAGAGTAATATCTGATGGCTACACCTTC. This translates into CASSFGLGQRVISDGYTF.

The CDR3 DNA sequence: TGTGCCAGCAGTGGTTCCCTTACAGGGTTCAGCCACGAGCAGTACTTC. This codes for CASSGSLTGFSHEQYF. The chain recombines TRBV25-1 with TRBJ2-5, with D possibly matching TRBD1 (6 bases). The better agreement between TRBJ2-7 and the DNA end casts doubt on the J call. From germline, CDR1 is MGHDK and CDR2 SYGVNS. The CDR3 runs to 16 residues.

The CDR3, as DNA: TGTGCCAGCAGCTTCTTACAGGGGTACACTGAAGCTTTCTTT. Protein sequence: CASSFLQGYTEAFF. The chain combines TRBV11-2 with TRBJ1-1, with TRBD1 identical over 7 bases. This CDR3 region has 14 residues. The V and J ends lost 3 bases and 3 bases, in that order; junction bases with no gene match: 4. CDR1 and CDR2 from the germline V gene are SGHAT and FQNNGV.

Of note for this clone: The same CDR3 arises from other DNA sequences in this sample as well. The V gene is TRBV5-1, the J gene TRBJ1-5; TRBD1 matches 9 bases. The CDR3 covers 15 residues. Trimming cost V 0 bases and J 7 bases; bases outside gene matches: 5. CDR1 SGHRS and CDR2 YFSETQ come from the germline V gene. The CDR3 loop reads CASSLGDRADQPQHF. In nucleotides, the CDR3 is TGCGCCAGCAGCTTGGGGGACAGGGCGGACCAGCCCCAGCATTTT.

The chain combines TRBV6-6 with TRBJ2-1; TRBD1 matches at 7 bases. Germline V gives CDR1 MNHNY, CDR2 SVGAGI (reference sequence). The ends lost 4 bases at V and 5 bases at J; junction bases unmatched: 5. The CDR3 is made up of 14 amino acids. The CDR3 nucleotides read TGTGCCAGCAGTTTAGAAAGGGGGCACAATGAGCAGTTCTTC. Translated, it gives CASSLERGHNEQFF.

The chain is built from TRBV5-1 and TRBJ1-2; the D gene is possibly TRBD1 (6 bases). The CDR3 has 15 amino acids. Trimming took 5 bases from V and 0 from J, leaving 14 bases between them. In germline, CDR1 is SGHRS, CDR2 YFSETQ. The CDR3 region is CASRLGTQANYGYTF. The CDR3 nucleotides are TGCGCCAGCAGACTCGGGACACAAGCTAACTATGGCTACACCTTC.

V is TRBV2 and J is TRBJ1-5; 8 positions match TRBD1. Trimming removed 7 bases from V and 6 bases from J; junction bases left unmatched: 11. Germline CDR1 and CDR2: SNHLY and FYNNEI. CDR3 length equals 15 residues. This CDR3 is CASTPGGAGTQPQHF. In DNA, the CDR3 is TGTGCCAGCACCCCAGGGGGCGCGGGAACTCAGCCCCAGCATTTT.

V and J are TRBV10-3 and TRBJ2-4, with D tentatively TRBD1 (6 bases). Trimming removed 10 bases at V and 3 bases at J, with 13 bases between. There are 13 residues in the CDR3. Germline assignment: CDR1 ENHRY and CDR2 SYGVKD. In DNA form, the CDR3 reads TGTGCCACCCCGCCAGGGGTCAAAAACATTCAGTACTTC. This translates into CATPPGVKNIQYF.

The chain has TRBV5-1 and TRBJ1-2; 9 bases map to TRBD1. The ends lost 4 bases at V and 0 bases at J; junction bases unmatched: 4. Germline V gene data show CDR1 as SGHRS and CDR2 as YFSETQ. CDR3 length: 15 residues. The CDR3 protein is CASSTQGAPNYGYTF. The CDR3 DNA is TGCGCCAGCAGCACACAGGGGGCCCCTAACTATGGCTACACCTTC.

This chain connects TRBV7-8 to TRBJ2-1; TRBD2 agrees at 15 bases. The germline gives CDR1 SGHVS, CDR2 FQNEAQ. Trimming at V came to 5 bases and at J to 12 bases, leaving 11 bases not matched to a gene. The CDR3 length is 16 residues. CDR3 nucleotides: TGTGCCAGCAGCCCTACCTGGACTAGCGGGGGGGTCATGCAGTTCTTC. Translation: CASSPTWTSGGVMQFF.

The chain employs TRBV5-1 and TRBJ2-7; perhaps TRBD1 as D (6 bases). V lost 1 base to trimming and J lost 5 bases, with 13 bases between them. CDR1 SGHRS and CDR2 YFSETQ come from the germline V gene. The CDR3 sequence is 14 residues long. CDR3 amino acids: CASSLLTGMDEQYF. The CDR3 DNA is TGCGCCAGCAGCTTGCTAACAGGGATGGACGAGCAGTACTTC.

This clone was recorded a few times. V usage is TRBV6-1 and J usage is TRBJ1-4; TRBD1 aligns across 7 bases. The V gene's germline CDR1 is MNHNS and CDR2 SASEGT. The V and J ends lost 7 bases and 8 bases, in that order; junction bases with no gene match: 10. The CDR3 loop spans 14 amino acids. The CDR3 bases are TGTGCCAGCACCGGACAGGTGGTTTGGGAAAAACTGTTTTTT. It is translated as CASTGQVVWEKLFF.

This clone qualifies as large (0.1 to 1%). V gene TRBV6-1 combines with J gene TRBJ2-7; 7 bases are shared with TRBD1. This CDR3 is 16 amino acids long. Losses at the gene ends were 1 base for V and 1 base for J; bases not matched to a gene: 7. Germline lookup yields CDR1 MNHNS and CDR2 SASEGT. For the CDR3, the DNA is TGTGCCAGCAGTGAAGTAGTAGGGGACAGTTCCTACGAGCAGTACTTC. The encoded protein is CASSEVVGDSSYEQYF.

This chain connects TRBV7-9 to TRBJ2-3; TRBD2 matches at 8 bases. The CDR3 sequence is 15 residues long. The V and J ends lost 5 bases and 3 bases, in that order; junction bases with no gene match: 7. CDR1 and CDR2 from the germline V gene are SEHNR and FQNEAQ (reference sequence). The CDR3 protein is CASSPGLASTDTQYF. Here the CDR3 DNA reads TGTGCCAGCAGCCCTGGACTAGCATCAACAGATACGCAGTATTTT.

The chain is built from TRBV5-1 and TRBJ2-7, with a weak D call TRBD1 (5 bases). Deletions cut 0 bases from V and 3 bases from J, with 13 bases between. The CDR3 has 15 residues. Germline assignment: CDR1 SGHRS and CDR2 YFSETQ. The CDR3 bases are TGCGCCAGCAGCTTGGACCCTACAGGAATCTACGAGCAGTACTTC. This codes for CASSLDPTGIYEQYF. The full variable domain, completed using reference TRBV5-1 and TRBJ2-7, is KAGVTQTPRYLIKTRGQQVTLSCSPISGHRSVSWYQQTPGQGLQFLFEYFSETQRNKGNFPGRFSGRQFSNSRSEMNVSTLELGDSALYLCASSLDPTGIYEQYFGPGTRLTVT.

The chain joins TRBV15 to TRBJ1-2; D is possibly TRBD1 (6 bases). The germline V gene has CDR1 LNHNV and CDR2 YYDKDF (reference sequence). CDR3 length: 15 amino acids. V lost 0 bases and J 8 bases, leaving 16 bases between the germline ends. For the CDR3, the DNA is TGTGCCACCAGCAGAGAAAGGGGGGGAGGCTACGGCTACACCTTC. Translated: CATSRERGGGYGYTF.

The CDR3 region has the DNA TGTGCCAGCAGTTGGGACAGGTCTGGTGAAGCTTTCTTT. Translation: CASSWDRSGEAFF. The chain is built from TRBV6-6 and TRBJ1-1; 8 nucleotides align to TRBD1. V was pared by 4 bases and J by 7 bases, with 5 bases of the junction left unmatched. This CDR3 comprises 13 residues. Germline V gene lookup returns CDR1 MNHNY and CDR2 SVGAGI (reference sequence).

The CDR3 DNA reads as TGTGCCAGCAGCTTGGCCAGACAGGGGGAGACTGAAGCTTTCTTT. It is translated as CASSLARQGETEAFF. V and J are TRBV5-6 and TRBJ1-1; TRBD1 agrees at 9 bases. With V trimmed by 0 bases and J by 5 bases, 5 bases remained unmatched. Germline CDR1 reads SGHDT; CDR2 reads YYEEEE. This CDR3 is 15 amino acids long.